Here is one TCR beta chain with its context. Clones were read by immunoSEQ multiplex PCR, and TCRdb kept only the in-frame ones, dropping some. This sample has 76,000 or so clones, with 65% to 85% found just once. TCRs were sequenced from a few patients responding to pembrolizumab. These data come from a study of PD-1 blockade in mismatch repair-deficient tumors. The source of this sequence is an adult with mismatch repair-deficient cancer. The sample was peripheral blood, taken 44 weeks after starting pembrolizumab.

The CDR3 region is CASSPGTGWDNEQFF. CDR3 nucleotide sequence: TGTGCCAGCAGCCCCGGGACAGGGTGGGACAATGAGCAGTTCTTC. The chain joins TRBV7-3 to TRBJ2-1; 9 positions agree with TRBD1. V lost 5 bases and J lost 5; bases outside the gene matches: 7. CDR1 is SGHTA and CDR2 is FQGTGA in the germline V gene. The CDR3 contains 15 residues. Supplemented by reference TRBV7-3 and TRBJ2-1, the full variable domain reads GAGVSQTPSNKVTEKGKYVELRCDPISGHTALYWYRQSLGQGPEFLIYFQGTGAADDSGLPNDRFFAVRPEGSVSTLKIQRTERGDSAVYLCASSPGTGWDNEQFFGPGTRLTVL.